The 16 T cell receptor beta chains below were found in one sample sequenced in a study of cytomegalovirus exposure and HLA in healthy donors. Amplification used 60 Vbeta primers and 13 Jbeta primers. Repertoires were generated with immunoSEQ multiplex PCR, while TCRdb's copy carries only in-frame clones and drops some. The sample holds some 100,000 clones, 65% to 90% seen once. Material for sequencing was PBMCs. The receptors stem from a woman aged 30 to 39 in good health and CMV-seronegative.

The chain combines TRBV2 with TRBJ2-7; 8 nucleotides match TRBD2. V was clipped by 2 bases and J by 0 bases; unmatched bases: 15. This CDR3 has 19 residues. Germline lookup yields CDR1 SNHLY and CDR2 FYNNEI. Written as DNA, the CDR3 is TGTGCCAGCAGTGAAACTTCCGGAAGGGGACTAGGGAGCTCCTACGAGCAGTACTTC. Translated, it gives CASSETSGRGLGSSYEQYF.

The genes are TRBV5-4 and TRBJ1-2; 7 bases line up with TRBD1. The CDR3 has 16 residues. V shed 0 bases, J shed 0 bases, and the junction held 5 bases outside the gene matches. Germline CDR1 is SGHNT and CDR2 is YYREEE (reference sequence). CDR3 sequence reads: CASSLASTGANYGYTF. CDR3 bases: TGTGCCAGCAGCTTGGCCAGTACAGGGGCTAACTATGGCTACACCTTC.

This chain links TRBV28 with TRBJ1-2; 9 nucleotides align to TRBD1. The CDR3 spans 15 residues. The V gene's germline CDR1 is MDHEN and CDR2 SYDVKM. The junction had 5 bases not matched to a gene; V was cut back by 1 base and J by 5 bases. The CDR3 here is CASSLSPGTGYGYTF. CDR3 bases: TGTGCCAGCAGTTTATCTCCCGGGACAGGGTATGGCTACACCTTC.

The chain recombines TRBV4-1 with TRBJ2-7; 7 bases align to TRBD2. The CDR3 extends over 16 amino acids. Trimming at V came to 0 bases and at J to 0 bases, leaving 5 bases not matched to a gene. CDR1 and CDR2 (germline): MGHRA, YSYEKL. The CDR3, as DNA: TGCGCCAGCAGCCAAGATTCCAGCGGGAACTCCTACGAGCAGTACTTC. It encodes CASSQDSSGNSYEQYF.

To note about this clone: The same CDR3 also results from other DNA sequences found in this sample. The rearrangement links TRBV29-1 to TRBJ1-1; TRBD1 is a possible D gene (6 bases). This CDR3 has 13 amino acids. Between the trimmed V and J ends, which lost 6 bases and 2 bases, there was a span of 13 bases. CDR1 is SQVTM and CDR2 is ANQGSEA in the germline V gene. The CDR3, as DNA: TGCAGCGTCGGAAGGGGGGGCAACACTGAAGCTTTCTTT. It translates to CSVGRGGNTEAFF.

The rearrangement joins TRBV5-1 to TRBJ2-1, with D possibly TRBD2 on 6 matching bases. Per germline, CDR1 SGHRS and CDR2 YFSETQ. The germline V and J ends were trimmed by 2 bases and 2 bases, with 11 bases remaining between them. This CDR3 has 15 residues. CDR3 nucleotide sequence: TGCGCCAGCAGCTTCGGGGGAAATACCTACAATGAGCAGTTCTTC. The encoded protein is CASSFGGNTYNEQFF.

V gene TRBV11-2 combines with J gene TRBJ1-2, with a tentative D call TRBD1 (5 bases). Germline CDR1 reads SGHAT; CDR2 reads FQNNGV. V lost 1 base, J lost 2 bases, and 11 bases lay in between. This CDR3 contains 15 residues. The CDR3 coding sequence is TGTGCCAGCAGCTTAGCGGAGGGGTGGAACTATGGCTACACCTTC. Translated, it gives CASSLAEGWNYGYTF.

The chain couples TRBV19 to TRBJ2-1; TRBD2 agrees at 11 bases. Per germline, CDR1 LNHDA and CDR2 SQIVND (reference sequence). This CDR3 spans 16 amino acids. The V gene end was trimmed by 2 bases and the J gene end by 6 bases; junction bases not matched to a gene: 6. CDR3 loop: CASSIYGTSGINEQFF. CDR3 DNA sequence: TGTGCCAGTAGTATATACGGGACTAGCGGCATCAATGAGCAGTTCTTC.

This clone was observed a single time. J is TRBJ2-2 and V is TRBV9, with 7 bases lining up with TRBD2. With 4 bases clipped from V and 7 bases from J, the junction kept 7 bases outside the gene matches. The CDR3 length is 14 residues. From germline, CDR1 is SGDLS and CDR2 YYNGEE. CDR3 DNA: TGTGCCAGCAGCCCGCGGGGGAACGACGGGGAGCTGTTTTTT. The encoded protein is CASSPRGNDGELFF.

CDR3 sequence: CAISATASTDTQYF. For the CDR3, the DNA is TGTGCCATCAGTGCGACAGCTAGCACAGATACGCAGTATTTT. This chain connects TRBV10-3 to TRBJ2-3; D is possibly TRBD1 (5 bases). The CDR3 is 14 residues long. Germline CDR1 is ENHRY and CDR2 is SYGVKD. V shed 4 bases and J shed 0 bases, with 8 bases lying between them.

The chain carries TRBV2 and TRBJ1-3; 9 bases match TRBD1. The CDR3 is made up of 14 amino acids. J gave up 4 bases and V 8 bases, and 6 bases lay outside the gene matches. Germline V gene sequence: CDR1 SNHLY, CDR2 FYNNEI. CDR3 protein: CASERDRDGNTIYF. Here the CDR3 DNA reads TGTGCCAGCGAGAGGGACAGGGACGGAAACACCATATATTTT.

The rearrangement joins TRBV1 to TRBJ1-3. TRBV1 is classified as a pseudogene. This CDR3 is built from 15 residues. CDR3 residues: CTSSQRGSSGNTIYF. CDR3 DNA: TGCACCAGCAGCCAGAGAGGGAGCTCTGGAAACACCATATATTTT.

This chain joins TRBV4-1 and TRBJ2-7; 8 bases map to TRBD1. CDR1 and CDR2 (germline): MGHRA, YSYEKL. The J segment lost 3 bases and the V segment lost 2 bases, leaving 3 bases of the junction unmatched. The CDR3 has 14 residues. The CDR3: CASSQPGQVYEQYF. The CDR3 bases are TGCGCCAGCAGCCAACCGGGACAGGTCTACGAGCAGTACTTC.

V and J are TRBV5-1 and TRBJ2-1, with 11 bases fitting TRBD2. Germline-derived CDR1 and CDR2 are SGHRS and YFSETQ. V was clipped by 1 base and J by 6 bases; unmatched bases: 3. The CDR3 extends over 15 amino acids. CDR3 loop: CASSLQTSGSNEQFF. The CDR3 DNA follows: TGCGCCAGCAGCTTGCAAACTAGCGGGAGCAATGAGCAGTTCTTC. Complete variable domain (other parts from reference TRBV5-1 and TRBJ2-1): KAGVTQTPRYLIKTRGQQVTLSCSPISGHRSVSWYQQTPGQGLQFLFEYFSETQRNKGNFPGRFSGRQFSNSRSEMNVSTLELGDSALYLCASSLQTSGSNEQFFGPGTRLTVL.

The count of this clone is one. This chain uses TRBV6-4 with TRBJ1-1, with D unclear. Trimming stripped 2 bases from V and 4 bases from J, with 23 bases between. The CDR3 has 18 amino acids. Germline assignment: CDR1 MRHNA and CDR2 SNTAGT. The CDR3 nucleotides are TGTGCCAGCAGTGACGGGCTATCGAGACCAGAAAGGTCCACTGAAGCTTTCTTT. Its protein is CASSDGLSRPERSTEAFF.

This clone appeared a few times. The chain carries TRBV15 and TRBJ2-2; 10 nucleotides line up with TRBD2. CDR1 and CDR2 from the germline V gene are LNHNV and YYDKDF (reference sequence). The CDR3 is made up of 15 amino acids. V lost 5 bases to trimming and J lost 3 bases; unmatched junction nucleotides: 3. In DNA, the CDR3 is TGTGCCACCAGCGGACTAGCGGACTACACCGGGGAGCTGTTTTTT. It is translated as CATSGLADYTGELFF.